Below are 28 T cell receptor beta chains sequenced from a single sample in a study of blood T cell repertoires in COVID-19. The method was immunoSEQ multiplex PCR; TCRdb's version includes in-frame clones alone and lacks a portion of them. The table shows about 140,000 clones, with roughly 80% occurring only once. The sequenced material came from PBMCs or T cells enriched from blood (not recorded which). Receptors originate from a man aged 35-49 years with acute COVID-19.

This clone was seen more than once but under ten times. The rearrangement joins TRBV4-3 to TRBJ2-7; D is uncertain. The V end was cut by 1 base, the J end by 0 bases, with 13 bases between. The CDR3 is made up of 16 amino acids. Germline V gene data show CDR1 as LGHNA and CDR2 as YSLEER. The CDR3, as DNA: TGCGCCAGCAGCCAAGGAGTGGTACAGAGCTCCTACGAGCAGTACTTC. Translating it yields CASSQGVVQSSYEQYF.

The genes are TRBV7-2 and TRBJ2-7, with D unresolved. Germline V gives CDR1 SGHTA, CDR2 FQGNSA. Deletions cut 7 bases from V and 2 bases from J, with 9 bases between. There are 12 residues in the CDR3. CDR3 residues: CASTTVAYEQYF. The DNA of the CDR3 is TGTGCCAGCACAACTGTCGCCTACGAGCAGTACTTC.

The chain combines TRBV18 with TRBJ2-1, with TRBD2 matching 15 bases. V lost 2 bases to trimming and J lost 6 bases; unmatched junction nucleotides: 2. Germline V gives CDR1 KGHSH, CDR2 LQKENI. The CDR3 runs 16 residues. The CDR3 region is CASSPGLAGGSNEQFF. CDR3 nucleotide sequence: TGTGCCAGCTCACCAGGACTAGCGGGAGGGAGCAATGAGCAGTTCTTC.

V and J are TRBV28 and TRBJ1-3, with D perhaps TRBD1 (6 bases). Trimming took 5 bases from V and 3 from J, leaving 14 bases between them. The CDR3 loop spans 15 amino acids. Germline V gene data show CDR1 as MDHEN and CDR2 as SYDVKM. The CDR3 DNA reads TGTGCCAGCAGTCTACTCACAGGGAATGGAAACACCATATATTTT. Translating gives CASSLLTGNGNTIYF. Drawing the rest from reference TRBV28 and TRBJ1-3, the complete variable domain is DVKVTQSSRYLVKRTGEKVFLECVQDMDHENMFWYRQDPGLGLRLIYFSYDVKMKEKGDIPEGYSVSREKKERFSLILESASTNQTSMYLCASSLLTGNGNTIYFGEGSWLTVV.

V and J are TRBV4-1 and TRBJ2-7; the match to TRBD2 covers 10 bases. The V and J ends lost 3 bases and 8 bases, in that order; junction bases with no gene match: 19. This CDR3 is 18 amino acids long. The germline CDR1 and CDR2 sequences are MGHRA and YSYEKL. The CDR3 DNA is TGCGCCAGCAGCCATATACTAGCGGGACCCACTCGTAGGAGACAGCAGTACTTC. Protein sequence: CASSHILAGPTRRRQQYF.

The chain combines TRBV28 with TRBJ1-1, with TRBD1 matching 7 bases. Germline CDR1 MDHEN, CDR2 SYDVKM. V shed 5 bases, J shed 3 bases, and the junction held 6 bases outside the gene matches. The CDR3 totals 14 residues. The DNA of the CDR3 is TGTGCCAGCAGTGCAGACAGGGTTGACACTGAAGCTTTCTTT. Protein sequence: CASSADRVDTEAFF.

The V and J genes are TRBV19 and TRBJ2-1; 9 bases map to TRBD2. The germline CDR1 and CDR2 sequences are LNHDA and SQIVND (reference sequence). This CDR3 spans 15 amino acids. Losses at the gene ends were 3 bases for V and 8 bases for J; bases not matched to a gene: 8. CDR3 region: CASSMSGGGAHEQFF. In nucleotides, the CDR3 is TGTGCCAGTAGTATGTCGGGCGGGGGGGCCCATGAGCAGTTCTTC. The entire variable domain, with the rest obtained from reference TRBV19 and TRBJ2-1, is as follows: DGGITQSPKYLFRKEGQNVTLSCEQNLNHDAMYWYRQDPGQGLRLIYYSQIVNDFQKGDIAEGYSVSREKKESFPLTVTSAQKNPTAFYLCASSMSGGGAHEQFFGPGTRLTVL.

The chain recombines TRBV9 with TRBJ1-2; 7 nucleotides align to TRBD1. CDR3 length: 12 amino acids. Germline trimming cut 5 bases from V and 2 bases from J; bases unmatched to any gene: 0. Germline V gene lookup returns CDR1 SGDLS and CDR2 YYNGEE. CDR3 loop: CASRGQNYGYTF. The CDR3 bases are TGTGCCAGCAGGGGACAGAACTATGGCTACACCTTC.

This clone turned up a few times. The chain couples TRBV5-8 to TRBJ2-7; 7 bases match TRBD2. With V trimmed by 2 bases and J by 3 bases, 2 bases remained unmatched. Per germline, CDR1 SGHTS and CDR2 YDEGEE. This CDR3 contains 13 residues. CDR3 in DNA: TGTGCCAGCAGCTTTCAGCGGGGCTACGAGCAGTACTTC. Amino acids: CASSFQRGYEQYF. Filled out from reference TRBV5-8 and TRBJ2-7, the complete variable domain reads EAGVTQSPTHLIKTRGQQATLRCSPISGHTSVYWYQQALGLGLQFLLWYDEGEERNRGNFPPRFSGRQFPNYSSELNVNALELEDSALYLCASSFQRGYEQYFGPGTRLTVT.

The chain recombines TRBV7-2 with TRBJ2-7; TRBD2 matches 10 bases. The V gene's germline CDR1 is SGHTA and CDR2 FQGNSA. V gave up 5 bases and J gave up 2 bases; unmatched junction bases: 6. This CDR3 contains 15 residues. The CDR3 DNA sequence: TGTGCCAGCAGCCCCGGACTAGCGGAACCCTACGAGCAGTACTTC. Protein product: CASSPGLAEPYEQYF.

This clone is a singleton in its sample. This sequence joins TRBV28 and TRBJ1-1; the match to TRBD1 covers 11 bases. V dropped 5 bases and J dropped 6; count of bases not matched to a gene: 5. Germline V gene sequence: CDR1 MDHEN, CDR2 SYDVKM. This CDR3 has 14 residues. In DNA form, the CDR3 reads TGTGCCAGCAGTACCGGGACAGGGGGTTCTGAAGCTTTCTTT. Its translation is CASSTGTGGSEAFF.

This clone was recorded a few times. The chain carries TRBV11-2 and TRBJ1-6; D unclear. The germline V gene encodes CDR1 SGHAT and CDR2 FQNNGV. The CDR3 loop spans 14 amino acids. Deletions cut 1 base from V and 9 bases from J, with 10 bases between. CDR3 coding DNA: TGTGCCAGCAGCTTAGGGGTAGAGGTTTCACCCCTCCACTTT. This translates into CASSLGVEVSPLHF.

The chain couples TRBV4-3 to TRBJ1-6; D not certain. Germline loops: CDR1 LGHNA, CDR2 YSLEER. This CDR3 spans 15 amino acids. V was trimmed by 0 bases and J by 7 bases, leaving 10 bases between them. CDR3 amino acids: CASSQDRLPNSPLHF. For the CDR3, the DNA is TGCGCCAGCAGCCAAGATAGACTGCCAAATTCACCCCTCCACTTT.

The genes are TRBV21-1 and TRBJ1-6; the D call of TRBD1 is as the table states it, not checked on the DNA. TRBV21-1 has pseudogene status. The CDR3 length is 14 residues. For the CDR3, the DNA is TGTGCCAGCTACAACACAGGGGCGGCTTCACCCCTCCACTTT. Amino acid sequence: CASYNTGAASPLHF.

The CDR3 here is CASSEVVGGDYGYTF. The CDR3 DNA follows: TGTGCCAGCAGTGAAGTGGTAGGGGGGGACTATGGCTACACCTTC. The V and J genes are TRBV2 and TRBJ1-2, with D tentatively TRBD1 (6 bases). The V end lost 1 base, the J end lost 3 bases, and 12 bases lay between the germline ends. In germline, CDR1 is SNHLY, CDR2 FYNNEI. CDR3 size: 15 residues.

The rearrangement links TRBV4-3 to TRBJ2-1; 11 bases line up with TRBD2. In germline, CDR1 is LGHNA, CDR2 YSLEER. The CDR3 totals 16 residues. V gave up 5 bases and J gave up 5 bases; unmatched junction bases: 8. CDR3 sequence (DNA): TGCGCCAGCAGCGGGGCTAGCGGGGGGCGCGACAATGAGCAGTTCTTC. Protein product: CASSGASGGRDNEQFF.

J is TRBJ1-2 and V is TRBV3-1 (or the pseudogene TRBV3-2); the D is unclear. The CDR3 spans 13 residues. Germline V CDR1 and CDR2: LGHDT, YNNKEL (reference sequence). With 1 base removed from V and 11 bases from J, the gap between germline ends came to 14 bases. The CDR3 loop reads CASSQVFEGRYTF. In DNA, the CDR3 is TGTGCCAGCAGCCAAGTGTTTGAGGGCAGATACACCTTC.

This sequence joins TRBV18 and TRBJ2-3; D is perhaps TRBD1 (6 bases). The CDR3 is made up of 17 amino acids. The germline V gene encodes CDR1 KGHSH and CDR2 LQKENI. Trimming removed 6 bases from V and 2 bases from J, with 21 bases in between. In DNA, the CDR3 is TGTGCCAGCTCCCAGACCCGGGACACCGCATCCACAGATACGCAGTATTTT. Translating gives CASSQTRDTASTDTQYF. The whole variable domain, filled in from reference TRBV18 and TRBJ2-3, reads NAGVMQNPRHLVRRRGQEARLRCSPMKGHSHVYWYRQLPEEGLKFMVYLQKENIIDESGMPKERFSAEFPKEGPSILRIQQVVRGDSAAYFCASSQTRDTASTDTQYFGPGTRLTVL.

The V and J genes are TRBV28 and TRBJ1-1; TRBD1 aligns across 9 bases. This CDR3 has 13 residues. J lost 11 bases, V lost 2 bases, and 6 bases had no gene match. From germline, CDR1 is MDHEN and CDR2 SYDVKM. The CDR3 region has the DNA TGTGCCAGCAGTTTACCCACAGGGGGCTCCGCTTTCTTT. As protein: CASSLPTGGSAFF.

The chain employs TRBV2 and TRBJ2-2; D possibly corresponds to TRBD2 (6 bases). The CDR3 loop spans 14 amino acids. V gave up 7 bases and J gave up 0 bases, with 9 bases separating them. Looked up from germline, CDR1 is SNHLY and CDR2 is FYNNEI. CDR3 sequence reads: CASTRGTNTGELFF. In nucleotides, the CDR3 is TGTGCCAGCACACGGGGGACGAACACCGGGGAGCTGTTTTTT.

This clone came up many times. The chain carries TRBV6-5 and TRBJ2-7; maybe TRBD1 (6 bases). This CDR3 comprises 14 residues. The germline V gene has CDR1 MNHEY and CDR2 SVGAGI. Trimming removed 6 bases at V and 2 bases at J, with 14 bases between. CDR3 nucleotides: TGTGCCAGCAGCCCCGACAGGAACACCTACGAGCAGTACTTC. Amino acids: CASSPDRNTYEQYF.

The CDR3 here is CASSYSGALSSYEQYF. The CDR3 bases are TGTGCCAGCAGTTACTCGGGGGCGCTGAGCTCCTACGAGCAGTACTTC. This chain joins TRBV6-5 and TRBJ2-7, with D perhaps TRBD1 (6 bases). The germline CDR1 and CDR2 sequences are MNHEY and SVGAGI. The CDR3 contains 16 residues. The V end lost 0 bases, the J end lost 0 bases, and 12 bases lay between the germline ends.

This clone was seen only a few times. The gene calls are TRBV11-2 and TRBJ2-5, with D perhaps TRBD2 (5 bases). Germline values: CDR1 SGHAT, CDR2 FQNNGV. V was shortened by 5 bases and J by 2 bases, with 21 bases between the two germline ends. The CDR3 spans 17 residues. The CDR3 nucleotides read TGTGCCAGCAGCCCCGAAGGGCTAGCTATACCACAAGAGACCCAGTACTTC. Translation gives CASSPEGLAIPQETQYF.

This clone is a singleton in its sample. The gene calls are TRBV18 and TRBJ1-3; the D gene is possibly TRBD1 (5 bases). Germline CDR1 is KGHSH and CDR2 is LQKENI. V was cut by 1 base and J by 0 bases, with 10 bases left in between. The CDR3 spans 16 residues. CDR3 residues: CASSPRQLISGNTIYF. The CDR3 DNA is TGTGCCAGCTCACCACGACAGTTGATCTCTGGAAACACCATATATTTT.

The chain recombines TRBV29-1 with TRBJ2-1; 14 bases are shared with TRBD2. The CDR3 sequence is 18 residues long. Trimming removed 0 bases from V and 4 bases from J; junction bases left unmatched: 8. In germline, CDR1 is SQVTM, CDR2 ANQGSEA. DNA for the CDR3: TGCAGCGTTGAAGATCTTGAGAGACTAGCGGGAGGGTACAATGAGCAGTTCTTC. Amino acids: CSVEDLERLAGGYNEQFF.

The chain combines TRBV28 with TRBJ2-7, with D unresolved. The length of the CDR3 is 13 residues. The V gene's germline CDR1 is MDHEN and CDR2 SYDVKM. The ends were cut back, 6 bases at V and 3 bases at J, with 12 bases in the middle. In DNA form, the CDR3 reads TGTGCCAGCAGCCAAGACACGAACTACGAGCAGTACTTC. Protein product: CASSQDTNYEQYF.

The V and J genes are TRBV24-1 and TRBJ2-5; D perhaps matches TRBD2 (5 bases). Germline values: CDR1 KGHDR, CDR2 SFDVKD. Trimming removed 6 bases from V and 5 bases from J, with 18 bases in between. The CDR3 sequence is 15 residues long. The CDR3 DNA sequence: TGTGCCACCAGTACCCTTGAGGGCCCGGGGGAGACCCAGTACTTC. Its protein is CATSTLEGPGETQYF.

In nucleotides, the CDR3 is TGTGCCAGCAGTCCGGGGACAGGGGGAGATGAAAAACTGTTTTTT. Translating it yields CASSPGTGGDEKLFF. The gene calls are TRBV5-8 and TRBJ1-4; 11 positions match TRBD1. Germline V lookup: CDR1 SGHTS, CDR2 YDEGEE. This CDR3 contains 15 residues. The junction had 6 bases not matched to a gene; V was cut back by 5 bases and J by 6 bases.